This T cell receptor (beta chain) was retrieved from a study of T cells in tuberculosis. Each donor contributed 85,000 to 100,000 T cells on average, unsorted. Germline V gene sequence: CDR1 KGHSH, CDR2 LQKENI. This CDR3 region has 15 residues. With 6 bases removed from V and 0 bases from J, the gap between germline ends came to 15 bases. Method: immunoSEQ multiplex PCR; TCRdb's copy keeps in-frame clones and lacks some. The data show more than 35,000 clones, more than 85% seen once. Input material: PBMCs. This TCR came from a donor aged 10-30 years with latent tuberculosis or without tuberculosis infection. The chain is built from TRBV18 and TRBJ2-7, with D possibly matching TRBD1 (6 bases). CDR3 nucleotides: TGTGCCAGCTCGGTGACAGGCTCCGGCTCCTACGAGCAGTACTTC. Residues: CASSVTGSGSYEQYF.